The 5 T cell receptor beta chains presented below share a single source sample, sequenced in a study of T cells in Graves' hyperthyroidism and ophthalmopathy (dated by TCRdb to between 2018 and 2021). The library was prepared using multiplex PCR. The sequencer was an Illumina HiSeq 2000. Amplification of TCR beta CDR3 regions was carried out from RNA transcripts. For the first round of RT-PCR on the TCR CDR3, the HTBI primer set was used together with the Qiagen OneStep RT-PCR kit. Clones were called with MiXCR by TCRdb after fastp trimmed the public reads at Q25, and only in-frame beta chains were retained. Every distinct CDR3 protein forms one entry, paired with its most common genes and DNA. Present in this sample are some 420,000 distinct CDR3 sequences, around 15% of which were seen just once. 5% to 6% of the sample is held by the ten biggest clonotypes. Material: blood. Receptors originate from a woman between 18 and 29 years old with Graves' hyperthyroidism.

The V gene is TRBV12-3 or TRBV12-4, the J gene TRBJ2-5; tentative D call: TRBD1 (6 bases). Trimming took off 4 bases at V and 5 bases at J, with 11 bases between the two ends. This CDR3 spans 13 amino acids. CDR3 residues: CASSSGVLETQYF. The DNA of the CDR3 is TGTGCCAGCAGTTCAGGGGTTCTGGAGACCCAGTACTTC.

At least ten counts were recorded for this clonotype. The CDR3 sequence is CASNTDRGRGGYTF. CDR3 bases: TGTGCCAGTAACACGGACAGGGGGAGAGGTGGCTACACCTTC. The chain has TRBV19 and TRBJ1-2, with TRBD1 identical over 10 bases. This CDR3 has 14 amino acids. CDR1 is LNHDA and CDR2 is SQIVND in the germline V gene (reference sequence). The V gene end was trimmed by 7 bases and the J gene end by 7 bases; junction bases not matched to a gene: 9.

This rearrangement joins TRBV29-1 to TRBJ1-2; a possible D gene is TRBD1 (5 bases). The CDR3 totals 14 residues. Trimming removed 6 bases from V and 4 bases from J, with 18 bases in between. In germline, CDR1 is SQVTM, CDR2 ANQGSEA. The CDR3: CSVHLGHPSYGYTF. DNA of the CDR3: TGCAGCGTCCATCTTGGACACCCTAGCTATGGCTACACCTTC.

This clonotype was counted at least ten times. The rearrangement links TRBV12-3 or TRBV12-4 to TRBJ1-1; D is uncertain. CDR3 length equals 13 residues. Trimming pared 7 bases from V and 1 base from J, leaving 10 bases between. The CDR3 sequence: CASTRAPNTEAFF. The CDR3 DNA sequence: TGTGCCAGCACTCGGGCCCCGAACACTGAAGCTTTCTTT.

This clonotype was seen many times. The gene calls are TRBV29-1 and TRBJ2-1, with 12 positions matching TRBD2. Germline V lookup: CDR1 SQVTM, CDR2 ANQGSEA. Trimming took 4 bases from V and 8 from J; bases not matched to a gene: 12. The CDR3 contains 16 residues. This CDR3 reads CSVGGLAGSVSDEQFF. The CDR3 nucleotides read TGCAGCGTTGGAGGACTAGCGGGATCAGTAAGCGATGAGCAGTTCTTC.